This T cell receptor beta chain was sequenced in a study of cytomegalovirus exposure and HLA in healthy donors. Overall study results and limits: Excluded were some V segments that proved indistinguishable, including TRBV6-2 and TRBV6-3. When analyzed later, a missense DCLRE1C variant was found to be linked to TCR beta V- and J-gene trimming. The Asian-associated ancestry cluster reportedly had fewer N-insertions than the approximately 630-donor mean in a later analysis.

Use of 60 Vbeta and 13 Jbeta primers characterized the PCR. Method: immunoSEQ multiplex PCR; TCRdb's copy keeps in-frame clones and lacks some. The sample records some 62,000 clones, over 75% being singletons. Per the germline V gene, CDR1 is SGHVS and CDR2 is FQNEAQ. The CDR3 sequence is 17 residues long. Deletions cut 5 bases from V and 0 bases from J, with 17 bases between. A remark on this clone: Its matching antigen is unknown.

Each donor was nominally healthy when sampled (though unrecorded immune exposures were likely). The clonotype was recovered from a man aged 18 to 30 in good health and CMV-seronegative. V and J are TRBV7-8 and TRBJ1-5; D is perhaps TRBD1 (6 bases). What was sequenced was PBMCs. CDR3 sequence: CASSPMGGTYSNQPQHF. The CDR3 bases are TGTGCCAGCAGCCCAATGGGAGGGACATATAGCAATCAGCCCCAGCATTTT.